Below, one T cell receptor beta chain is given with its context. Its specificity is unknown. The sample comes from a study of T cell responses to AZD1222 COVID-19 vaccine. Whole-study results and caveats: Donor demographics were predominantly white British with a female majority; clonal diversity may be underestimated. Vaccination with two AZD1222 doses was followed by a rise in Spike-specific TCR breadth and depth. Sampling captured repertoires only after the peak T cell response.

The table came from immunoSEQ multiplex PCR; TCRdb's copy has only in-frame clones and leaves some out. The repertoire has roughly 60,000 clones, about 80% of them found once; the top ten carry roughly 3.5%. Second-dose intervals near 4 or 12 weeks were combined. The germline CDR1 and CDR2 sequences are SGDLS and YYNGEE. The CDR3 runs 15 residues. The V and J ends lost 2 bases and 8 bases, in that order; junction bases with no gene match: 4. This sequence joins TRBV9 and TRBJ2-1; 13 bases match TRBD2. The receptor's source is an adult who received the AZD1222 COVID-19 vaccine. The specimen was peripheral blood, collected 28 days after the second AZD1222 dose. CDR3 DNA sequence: TGTGCCAGCAGCGTGACTAGCGGGGGGTTTGATGAGCAGTTCTTC. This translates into CASSVTSGGFDEQFF.